This entry lists 7 T cell receptor beta chains sequenced from one sample in a study of cytomegalovirus exposure and HLA in healthy donors. Using immunoSEQ multiplex PCR, the repertoire was profiled, and TCRdb retains in-frame clones only, with some absent. The repertoire consists of over 120,000 clones, with less than 95% occurring once and the leading ten covering approximately 1.8%. The sequencing sample was made of PBMCs. These TCRs come from a man between 18 and 35 years old in good health and CMV-seropositive.

This chain's CDR3 is CASSPRTSGNTGELFF. The CDR3 DNA reads as TGTGCCAGCAGCCCCCGGACTAGCGGAAACACCGGGGAGCTGTTTTTT. The chain is built from TRBV11-2 and TRBJ2-2, with TRBD2 matching 10 bases. This CDR3 is 16 amino acids long. J was trimmed by 2 bases and V by 5 bases; bases with no gene match: 5. CDR1 is SGHAT and CDR2 is FQNNGV in the germline V gene.

This sequence joins TRBV2 and TRBJ1-1; a possible D gene is TRBD1 (5 bases). V lost 7 bases and J 1 base, leaving 10 bases between the germline ends. In germline, CDR1 is SNHLY, CDR2 FYNNEI. This CDR3 comprises 13 residues. The CDR3, as DNA: TGTGCCAGCACCAGGGCCGGGAACACTGAAGCTTTCTTT. Protein sequence: CASTRAGNTEAFF.

This chain connects TRBV5-1 to TRBJ2-5, with 9 bases fitting TRBD1. The junction had 8 bases not matched to a gene; V was cut back by 4 bases and J by 1 base. The CDR3 runs to 16 residues. Germline V gene sequence: CDR1 SGHRS, CDR2 YFSETQ. The CDR3 DNA is TGCGCCAGCAGCGGGGGGACAGGGTTACGCCAAGAGACCCAGTACTTC. As protein: CASSGGTGLRQETQYF.

The chain has TRBV28 and TRBJ2-7; D may be TRBD1 (6 bases). Germline values: CDR1 MDHEN, CDR2 SYDVKM. Deletions cut 6 bases from V and 5 bases from J, with 20 bases between. The CDR3 is 15 amino acids. CDR3 sequence (DNA): TGTGCCAGCAGCGGTGGGTCAGGGGTCAGGCACGAGCAGTACTTC. Its translation is CASSGGSGVRHEQYF.

CDR3 coding DNA: TGTGCCAGCAGTCCACGGGACACCTCCTACGAGCAGTACTTC. Protein sequence: CASSPRDTSYEQYF. The chain uses TRBV6-5 and TRBJ2-7; a possible D gene is TRBD1 (6 bases). Germline loops: CDR1 MNHEY, CDR2 SVGAGI. CDR3 size: 14 residues. V was clipped by 5 bases and J by 0 bases, with 11 bases between them.

The chain is built from TRBV7-6 and TRBJ2-2, with D possibly TRBD2 on 5 matching bases. Germline V gene data show CDR1 as SGHVS and CDR2 as FNYEAQ. The CDR3 sequence is 18 residues long. V was shortened by 2 bases and J by 3 bases, with 19 bases between the two germline ends. The CDR3 region has the DNA TGTGCCAGCAGCTTAACGAGTATCGCTAGCTATTACACCGGGGAGCTGTTTTTT. Translating gives CASSLTSIASYYTGELFF.

This rearrangement joins TRBV11-2 to TRBJ2-7, with 8 bases that match TRBD1. The CDR3 extends over 20 amino acids. Germline V gives CDR1 SGHAT, CDR2 FQNNGV. V lost 0 bases and J lost 1; bases outside the gene matches: 17. Written as DNA, the CDR3 is TGTGCCAGCAGCTTAGATGTGGACAGGGCCGAAGAGGAGTGGTCCTACGAGCAGTACTTC. Its protein is CASSLDVDRAEEEWSYEQYF.